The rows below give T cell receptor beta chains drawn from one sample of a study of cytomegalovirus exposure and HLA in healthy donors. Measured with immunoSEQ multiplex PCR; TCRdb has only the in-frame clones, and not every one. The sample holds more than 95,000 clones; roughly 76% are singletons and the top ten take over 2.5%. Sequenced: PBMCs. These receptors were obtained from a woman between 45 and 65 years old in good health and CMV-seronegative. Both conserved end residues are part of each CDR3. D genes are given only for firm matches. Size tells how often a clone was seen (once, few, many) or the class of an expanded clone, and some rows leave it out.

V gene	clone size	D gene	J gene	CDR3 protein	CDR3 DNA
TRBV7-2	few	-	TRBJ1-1	CASSLSSKNTEAFF	TGTGCCAGCAGCTTGTCCAGTAAGAACACTGAAGCTTTCTTT
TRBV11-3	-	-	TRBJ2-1	CASSLDAREQFF	TGTGCCAGCAGCTTAGACGCTAGAGAGCAGTTCTTC
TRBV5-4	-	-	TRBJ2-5	CASSGASKETQYF	TGTGCCAGCAGCGGGGCATCGAAAGAGACCCAGTACTTC
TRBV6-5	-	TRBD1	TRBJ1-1	CASSYSTTVDRGAFF	TGTGCCAGCAGTTACTCGACTACGGTAGACAGGGGAGCTTTCTTT
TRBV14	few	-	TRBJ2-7	CASSQGRDSGYYEQYF	TGTGCCAGCAGCCAAGGGCGCGATAGCGGATACTACGAGCAGTACTTC
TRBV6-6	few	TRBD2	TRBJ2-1	CASSRTSGSVSEQFF	TGTGCCAGCAGTCGGACTAGCGGGAGTGTCAGTGAGCAGTTCTTC
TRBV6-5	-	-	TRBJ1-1	CASSYTPGRTEAFF	TGTGCCAGCAGCTATACCCCGGGTAGGACTGAAGCTTTCTTT
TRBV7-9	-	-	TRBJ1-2	CASSLGRETSGGYTF	TGTGCCAGCAGCTTGGGGCGGGAGACCAGTGGGGGCTACACCTTC
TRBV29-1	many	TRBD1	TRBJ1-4	CSVEDTFAQDRDEKLFF	TGCAGCGTTGAAGACACATTCGCTCAAGACAGGGATGAAAAACTGTTTTTT
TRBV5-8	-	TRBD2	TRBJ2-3	CASSLVTGGGITDTQYF	TGTGCCAGCAGCTTGGTTACCGGGGGGGGGATCACAGATACGCAGTATTTT
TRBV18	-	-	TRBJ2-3	CASSPLREATDTQYF	TGTGCCAGCTCACCACTAAGGGAGGCAACAGATACGCAGTATTTT
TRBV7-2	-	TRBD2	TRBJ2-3	CASSPRLLAGGGTQYF	TGTGCCAGCAGCCCCCGACTACTAGCGGGAGGGGGTACGCAGTATTTT
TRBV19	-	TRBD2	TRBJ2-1	CASTRTSGSKSYNEQFF	TGTGCCAGTACGAGGACTAGCGGGAGTAAATCCTACAATGAGCAGTTCTTC
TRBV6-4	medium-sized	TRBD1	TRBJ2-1	CASRDRVGSEQFF	TGTGCCAGTCGGGACAGGGTGGGTAGTGAGCAGTTCTTC
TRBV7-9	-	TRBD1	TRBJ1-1	CASSVRGQIITEAFF	TGTGCCAGCAGCGTTAGGGGACAGATCATCACTGAAGCTTTCTTT
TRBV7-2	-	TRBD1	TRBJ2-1	CASSLQGAAGNEQFF	TGTGCCAGCAGCTTACAGGGGGCGGCGGGGAATGAGCAGTTCTTC
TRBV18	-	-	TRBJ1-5	CASSVNREQPQHF	TGTGCCAGCTCAGTGAACAGGGAGCAGCCCCAGCATTTT
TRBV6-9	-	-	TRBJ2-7	CASRGFGGPSYEQYF	TGTGCCAGCAGGGGTTTTGGCGGGCCCTCCTACGAGCAGTACTTC
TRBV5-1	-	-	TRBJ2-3	CASSYRAGTDTQYF	TGCGCCAGCAGCTACAGGGCGGGCACAGATACGCAGTATTTT
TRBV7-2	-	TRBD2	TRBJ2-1	CASSTTSGNEQFF	TGTGCCAGCAGCACGACTAGCGGTAATGAGCAGTTCTTC
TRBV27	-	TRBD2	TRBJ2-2	CASSPLAGGTGELFF	TGTGCCAGCAGTCCTCTAGCGGGAGGGACCGGGGAGCTGTTTTTT
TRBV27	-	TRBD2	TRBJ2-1	CASALAGVYNEQFF	TGTGCCAGCGCACTAGCGGGAGTCTACAATGAGCAGTTCTTC
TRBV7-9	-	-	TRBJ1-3	CASSLVSGNTIYF	TGTGCCAGCAGCTTAGTATCCGGAAACACCATATATTTT
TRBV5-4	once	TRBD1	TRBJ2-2	CASSFIRSQGAGELFF	TGTGCCAGCAGCTTTATAAGATCACAGGGGGCCGGGGAGCTGTTTTTT
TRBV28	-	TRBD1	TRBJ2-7	CASSQPGQSSYEQYF	TGTGCCAGCAGTCAACCGGGACAGAGCTCCTACGAGCAGTACTTC
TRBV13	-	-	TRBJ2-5	CASSRLVGETQYF	TGTGCCAGCAGCCGATTAGTGGGCGAGACCCAGTACTTC
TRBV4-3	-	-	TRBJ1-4	CASSQEGTKNEKLFF	TGCGCCAGCAGCCAAGAGGGGACAAAAAATGAAAAACTGTTTTTT
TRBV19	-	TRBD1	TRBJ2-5	CASSTPQGAGQETQYF	TGTGCCAGTAGTACCCCCCAGGGGGCTGGTCAAGAGACCCAGTACTTC
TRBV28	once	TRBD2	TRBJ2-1	CASSLLGLAGGPNYNEQFF	TGTGCCAGCAGTTTACTTGGGCTAGCGGGAGGGCCAAATTACAATGAGCAGTTCTTC
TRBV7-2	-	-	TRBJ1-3	CASSLLPGSGNTIYF	TGTGCCAGCAGCTTACTCCCAGGGTCTGGAAACACCATATATTTT
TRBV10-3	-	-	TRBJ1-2	CAIRTDGYTF	TGTGCCATCAGGACTGATGGCTACACCTTC
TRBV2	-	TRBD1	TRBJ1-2	CASSVRGGRGVYGYTF	TGTGCCAGCAGTGTCCGGGGGGGCAGGGGGGTCTATGGCTACACCTTC
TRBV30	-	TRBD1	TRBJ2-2	CAWSRQGNTGELFF	TGTGCCTGGAGTAGACAGGGTAATACCGGGGAGCTGTTTTTT
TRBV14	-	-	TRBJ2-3	CASSQVGTSTDTQYF	TGTGCCAGCAGCCAAGTTGGCACCAGCACAGATACGCAGTATTTT
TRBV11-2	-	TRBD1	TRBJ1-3	CASSLQQGNTIYF	TGTGCCAGCAGCTTACAACAGGGGAACACCATATATTTT
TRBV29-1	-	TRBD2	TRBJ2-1	CSVSPRLAGDYNEQFF	TGCAGCGTTTCGCCCCGACTAGCGGGAGACTACAATGAGCAGTTCTTC
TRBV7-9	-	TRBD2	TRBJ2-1	CASSLVYQREGEQFF	TGTGCCAGCAGCTTAGTTTATCAGCGGGAGGGTGAGCAGTTCTTC
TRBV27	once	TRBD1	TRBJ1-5	CASGGTGMGPQHF	TGTGCCAGCGGGGGGACAGGGATGGGGCCCCAGCATTTT
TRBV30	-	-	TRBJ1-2	CAWTPQGYGYTF	TGTGCCTGGACCCCCCAGGGGTATGGCTACACCTTC
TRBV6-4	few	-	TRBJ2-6	CASSEQGQSGANVLTF	TGTGCCAGCAGTGAACAGGGACAATCTGGGGCCAACGTCCTGACTTTC
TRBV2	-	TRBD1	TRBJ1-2	CASRDRGGIGYTF	TGTGCCAGCAGGGACAGGGGTGGGATTGGCTACACCTTC
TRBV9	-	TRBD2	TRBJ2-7	CASSASGGTYEQYF	TGTGCCAGCAGCGCTAGCGGGGGGACCTACGAGCAGTACTTC
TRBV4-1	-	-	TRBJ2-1	CASSHLATNVLNEQFF	TGCGCCAGCAGCCACTTAGCGACTAACGTCCTGAATGAGCAGTTCTTC
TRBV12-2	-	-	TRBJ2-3	CASRLATSGGITDTQYF	TGTGCAAGTCGCTTGGCAACTAGCGGGGGCATCACAGATACGCAGTATTTT
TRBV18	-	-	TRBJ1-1	CASSLWAPRDRPEAFF	TGTGCCAGCTCACTTTGGGCCCCGCGGGATCGGCCTGAAGCTTTCTTT
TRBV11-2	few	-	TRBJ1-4	CASSLSRSTNEKLFF	TGTGCCAGCAGCTTATCGCGGTCAACTAATGAAAAACTGTTTTTT
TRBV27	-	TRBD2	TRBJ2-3	CASRASGRSDRRYF	TGTGCCAGCAGGGCTAGCGGGAGGTCTGACCGTAGGTATTTT
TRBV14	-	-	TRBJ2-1	CASSQALGGEQFF	TGTGCCAGCAGCCAAGCCCTAGGGGGTGAGCAGTTCTTC
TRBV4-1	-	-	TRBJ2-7	CASSQDSGEQYF	TGCGCCAGCAGCCAAGATAGTGGCGAGCAGTACTTC
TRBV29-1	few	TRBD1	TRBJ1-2	CSVEGGGGYGYTF	TGCAGCGTTGAAGGAGGGGGCGGCTATGGCTACACCTTC
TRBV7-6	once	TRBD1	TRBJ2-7	CASSLGQGVGEQYF	TGTGCCAGCAGCTTAGGACAGGGGGTGGGCGAGCAGTACTTC
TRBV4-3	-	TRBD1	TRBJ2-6	CASSQSLRGPGANVLTF	TGCGCCAGCAGCCAAAGCCTCAGGGGGCCTGGGGCCAACGTCCTGACTTTC
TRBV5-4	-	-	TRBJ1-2	CASSFDRPANYGYTF	TGTGCCAGCAGCTTCGACAGGCCCGCTAACTATGGCTACACCTTC
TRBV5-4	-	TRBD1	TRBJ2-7	CASSLPTGAGYEQYF	TGTGCCAGCAGCTTACCGACAGGGGCCGGCTACGAGCAGTACTTC